The rows below give T cell receptor beta chains drawn from one sample of a study of metastatic and nonmetastatic thyroid tumors. TCRdb used MiXCR to call clones anew from the PCR reads. Here the sample spans 20,000 to 25,000 clones, about 25% being singletons. What was sequenced was tumor tissue. These receptors all come from a female donor with papillary thyroid cancer or a benign thyroid nodule (not recorded which). Some clones in this sample may be carry-over from other donors' samples. CDR3s include the opening cysteine and the closing phenylalanine or tryptophan. Fields, in order: CDR3 protein, CDR3 DNA, D gene, CDR3 length, J gene, clone size, V gene. The D gene is left open where the match is weak. Some rows have no size entry. The others give once, few or many, or a class for an expanded clone.

CDR3 protein: CASSKRSADTQYF; CDR3 DNA: TGTGCCAGCAGCAAAAGGAGCGCAGATACGCAGTATTTT; D gene: NA; CDR3 length: 13; J gene: TRBJ2-3; clone size: NA; V gene: TRBV7-3
CDR3 protein: CASSSPQENTVELFF; CDR3 DNA: TGTGCCAGCAGTTCACCCCAGGAGAACACCGTGGAGCTGTTTTTT; D gene: NA; CDR3 length: 15; J gene: TRBJ2-2; clone size: NA; V gene: TRBV9
CDR3 protein: CASSQDLGNSNQPQHF; CDR3 DNA: TGTGCCAGCAGCCAAGATCTCGGGAATAGCAATCAGCCCCAGCATTTT; D gene: NA; CDR3 length: 16; J gene: TRBJ1-5; clone size: many; V gene: TRBV4-2
CDR3 protein: CSASPDPEGYTF; CDR3 DNA: TGCAGTGCTAGCCCGGACCCGGAGGGCTACACCTTC; D gene: NA; CDR3 length: 12; J gene: TRBJ1-2; clone size: many; V gene: TRBV20-1
CDR3 protein: CASSSKDTQYF; CDR3 DNA: TGCGCCAGCAGTTCGAAAGATACGCAGTATTTT; D gene: NA; CDR3 length: 11; J gene: TRBJ2-3; clone size: many; V gene: TRBV5-1
CDR3 protein: CSAGQGMNTEAFF; CDR3 DNA: TGCAGTGCTGGACAGGGTATGAACACTGAAGCTTTCTTT; D gene: TRBD1; CDR3 length: 13; J gene: TRBJ1-1; clone size: NA; V gene: TRBV20-1
CDR3 protein: CASSEGGWGTGWSQPQHF; CDR3 DNA: TGTGCCAGCAGTGAAGGGGGGTGGGGGACAGGGTGGAGTCAGCCCCAGCATTTT; D gene: TRBD1; CDR3 length: 18; J gene: TRBJ1-5; clone size: NA; V gene: TRBV6-1
CDR3 protein: CSAKRDSFSWSNVLTF; CDR3 DNA: TGCAGTGCAAAGAGGGACAGCTTCTCTTGGTCCAACGTCCTGACTTTC; D gene: TRBD1; CDR3 length: 16; J gene: TRBJ2-6; clone size: NA; V gene: TRBV20-1
CDR3 protein: CASRTGAPDTQYF; CDR3 DNA: TGCGCCAGTCGGACAGGGGCACCAGATACGCAGTATTTT; D gene: TRBD1; CDR3 length: 13; J gene: TRBJ2-3; clone size: many; V gene: TRBV5-1
CDR3 protein: CASSLTSGKEGTGELFF; CDR3 DNA: TGTGCCAGCAGCTTAACCTCCGGGAAAGAGGGCACCGGGGAGCTGTTTTTT; D gene: NA; CDR3 length: 17; J gene: TRBJ2-2; clone size: once; V gene: TRBV11-1
CDR3 protein: CASSGGQQNQPQHF; CDR3 DNA: TGTGCCAGCAGCGGGGGACAGCAAAATCAGCCCCAGCATTTT; D gene: TRBD1; CDR3 length: 14; J gene: TRBJ1-5; clone size: many; V gene: TRBV7-9
CDR3 protein: CASSSQGAASPLHF; CDR3 DNA: TGTGCCAGCAGCTCCCAGGGGGCGGCTTCACCCCTCCACTTT; D gene: TRBD1; CDR3 length: 14; J gene: TRBJ1-6; clone size: few; V gene: TRBV7-3
CDR3 protein: CASSLGGSGANVLTF; CDR3 DNA: TGTGCCAGCAGCTTGGGAGGGAGCGGGGCCAACGTCCTGACTTTC; D gene: NA; CDR3 length: 15; J gene: TRBJ2-6; clone size: NA; V gene: TRBV5-8
CDR3 protein: CSARDLRQARGQLMNTEAFF; CDR3 DNA: TGCAGTGCTAGAGATCTGAGGCAGGCCAGGGGGCAGCTTATGAACACTGAAGCTTTCTTT; D gene: TRBD1; CDR3 length: 20; J gene: TRBJ1-1; clone size: many; V gene: TRBV20-1
CDR3 protein: CASSPGGGDTEAFF; CDR3 DNA: TGTGCCAGCAGTCCGGGGGGAGGGGACACTGAAGCTTTCTTT; D gene: NA; CDR3 length: 14; J gene: TRBJ1-1; clone size: many; V gene: TRBV27
CDR3 protein: CASIVEGGGRDTQYF; CDR3 DNA: TGTGCCAGCATCGTAGAGGGCGGTGGCAGAGATACGCAGTATTTT; D gene: NA; CDR3 length: 15; J gene: TRBJ2-3; clone size: NA; V gene: TRBV9
CDR3 protein: CASSIAGQGNTEAFF; CDR3 DNA: TGTGCCAGTAGTATAGCCGGACAGGGGAACACTGAAGCTTTCTTT; D gene: TRBD1; CDR3 length: 15; J gene: TRBJ1-1; clone size: many; V gene: TRBV19
CDR3 protein: CASSQTGGREDTQYF; CDR3 DNA: TGTGCCAGCAGCCAGACAGGGGGCAGAGAAGATACGCAGTATTTT; D gene: TRBD1; CDR3 length: 15; J gene: TRBJ2-3; clone size: NA; V gene: TRBV3-1
CDR3 protein: CASSGQSYNYGYTF; CDR3 DNA: TGTGCCAGCAGCGGACAGTCTTACAACTATGGCTACACCTTC; D gene: NA; CDR3 length: 14; J gene: TRBJ1-2; clone size: medium-sized; V gene: TRBV12-3/TRBV12-4
CDR3 protein: CSARALGTSVRSTFYEQYF; CDR3 DNA: TGCAGTGCTAGAGCCCTCGGGACTAGCGTGAGGTCTACCTTCTACGAGCAGTACTTC; D gene: TRBD2; CDR3 length: 19; J gene: TRBJ2-7; clone size: NA; V gene: TRBV20-1
CDR3 protein: CASSVPCTDTQYF; CDR3 DNA: TGTGCCAGCAGTGTCCCTTGCACAGATACGCAGTATTTT; D gene: NA; CDR3 length: 13; J gene: TRBJ2-3; clone size: few; V gene: TRBV2
CDR3 protein: CASSLGTYEQYF; CDR3 DNA: TGTGCCAGCAGCCTTGGGACCTACGAGCAGTACTTC; D gene: NA; CDR3 length: 12; J gene: TRBJ2-7; clone size: medium-sized; V gene: TRBV3-1
CDR3 protein: CASSFRLAGGRDIQYF; CDR3 DNA: TGTGCCAGCAGCTTCAGACTAGCGGGGGGGCGGGACATTCAGTACTTC; D gene: TRBD2; CDR3 length: 16; J gene: TRBJ2-4; clone size: many; V gene: TRBV7-2
CDR3 protein: CASRTYTDSGGNEQFF; CDR3 DNA: TGTGCCAGTAGAACCTATACGGATAGCGGGGGTAATGAGCAGTTCTTC; D gene: TRBD2; CDR3 length: 16; J gene: TRBJ2-1; clone size: NA; V gene: TRBV19
CDR3 protein: CSATTTGSISYEQYF; CDR3 DNA: TGCAGTGCAACCACGACAGGTTCGATCTCCTACGAGCAGTACTTC; D gene: NA; CDR3 length: 15; J gene: TRBJ2-7; clone size: medium-sized; V gene: TRBV20-1
CDR3 protein: CASSLDIRVLYDTQYF; CDR3 DNA: TGTGCCAGCAGCTTAGACATCAGGGTACTATACGATACGCAGTATTTT; D gene: NA; CDR3 length: 16; J gene: TRBJ2-3; clone size: many; V gene: TRBV7-8
CDR3 protein: CASSLLTVGTGELFF; CDR3 DNA: TGTGCCAGCAGCCTCCTAACGGTGGGCACCGGGGAGCTGTTTTTT; D gene: NA; CDR3 length: 15; J gene: TRBJ2-2; clone size: many; V gene: TRBV3-1
CDR3 protein: CSAREDGTGVVRAFF; CDR3 DNA: TGCAGTGCTAGAGAGGACGGGACAGGGGTGGTTAGAGCTTTCTTT; D gene: TRBD1; CDR3 length: 15; J gene: TRBJ1-1; clone size: NA; V gene: TRBV20-1
CDR3 protein: CATSDSWTVHGYTF; CDR3 DNA: TGTGCCACCAGTGATTCTTGGACAGTCCATGGCTACACCTTC; D gene: NA; CDR3 length: 14; J gene: TRBJ1-2; clone size: NA; V gene: TRBV24-1
CDR3 protein: CASSGGAGSSNQPQHF; CDR3 DNA: TGTGCCAGCAGCGGAGGGGCTGGGTCGAGCAATCAGCCCCAGCATTTT; D gene: NA; CDR3 length: 16; J gene: TRBJ1-5; clone size: NA; V gene: TRBV3-1
CDR3 protein: CSARTSTDTQYF; CDR3 DNA: TGCAGTGCTAGGACTAGCACAGATACGCAGTATTTT; D gene: NA; CDR3 length: 12; J gene: TRBJ2-3; clone size: many; V gene: TRBV20-1
CDR3 protein: CASSPGQGADTEAFF; CDR3 DNA: TGTGCCAGCTCACCAGGACAGGGGGCTGACACTGAAGCTTTCTTT; D gene: TRBD1; CDR3 length: 15; J gene: TRBJ1-1; clone size: NA; V gene: TRBV18
CDR3 protein: CASSTLEGGRFGEKYF; CDR3 DNA: TGTGCCAGCAGTACCTTAGAGGGGGGGCGATTCGGCGAGAAGTACTTC; D gene: NA; CDR3 length: 16; J gene: TRBJ2-7; clone size: NA; V gene: TRBV27
CDR3 protein: CASSQDWTNTGELFF; CDR3 DNA: TGCGCCAGCAGCCAAGATTGGACTAACACCGGGGAGCTGTTTTTT; D gene: NA; CDR3 length: 15; J gene: TRBJ2-2; clone size: medium-sized; V gene: TRBV4-1
CDR3 protein: CASSFGTGWNTEAFF; CDR3 DNA: TGTGCCAGCAGCTTTGGGACGGGGTGGAACACTGAAGCTTTCTTT; D gene: NA; CDR3 length: 15; J gene: TRBJ1-1; clone size: many; V gene: TRBV5-6
CDR3 protein: CASSSQGFDSPLHF; CDR3 DNA: TGTGCCAGCAGTTCACAGGGTTTCGATTCACCCCTCCACTTT; D gene: NA; CDR3 length: 14; J gene: TRBJ1-6; clone size: few; V gene: TRBV27
CDR3 protein: CANSPMTGGNTVELFF; CDR3 DNA: TGTGCCAACAGTCCCATGACAGGGGGAAACACCGTGGAGCTGTTTTTT; D gene: TRBD1; CDR3 length: 16; J gene: TRBJ2-2; clone size: NA; V gene: TRBV6-4
CDR3 protein: CASSFSGAGCYYNEQFF; CDR3 DNA: TGTGCCAGCAGCTTTTCGGGGGCGGGGTGTTACTACAATGAGCAGTTCTTC; D gene: NA; CDR3 length: 17; J gene: TRBJ2-1; clone size: few; V gene: TRBV11-1
CDR3 protein: CASSDRDSNSPLHF; CDR3 DNA: TGTGCCAGCAGCGACCGGGACAGTAATTCACCCCTCCACTTT; D gene: TRBD1; CDR3 length: 14; J gene: TRBJ1-6; clone size: many; V gene: TRBV9
CDR3 protein: CATSDLGRNEQFF; CDR3 DNA: TGTGCCACCAGTGATTTGGGTAGAAATGAGCAGTTCTTC; D gene: NA; CDR3 length: 13; J gene: TRBJ2-1; clone size: many; V gene: TRBV24-1
CDR3 protein: CASSLWPEAFF; CDR3 DNA: TGTGCCAGCAGTCTGTGGCCTGAAGCTTTCTTT; D gene: NA; CDR3 length: 11; J gene: TRBJ1-1; clone size: medium-sized; V gene: TRBV7-2
CDR3 protein: CASRPIGGPGELFF; CDR3 DNA: TGTGCCAGCAGACCTATAGGGGGTCCCGGGGAGCTGTTTTTT; D gene: NA; CDR3 length: 14; J gene: TRBJ2-2; clone size: many; V gene: TRBV2
CDR3 protein: CASSPHWRQVGDTEAFF; CDR3 DNA: TGTGCCAGCAGTCCCCATTGGAGGCAGGTGGGAGATACTGAAGCTTTCTTT; D gene: NA; CDR3 length: 17; J gene: TRBJ1-1; clone size: many; V gene: TRBV27
CDR3 protein: CSARRPDTYGYTF; CDR3 DNA: TGCAGTGCTAGGAGGCCGGACACCTATGGCTACACCTTC; D gene: NA; CDR3 length: 13; J gene: TRBJ1-2; clone size: NA; V gene: TRBV20-1
CDR3 protein: CASSLDRGNTCELFF; CDR3 DNA: TGCGCCAGCAGCTTGGACAGGGGGAACACCTGTGAGCTGTTTTTT; D gene: TRBD1; CDR3 length: 15; J gene: TRBJ2-2; clone size: NA; V gene: TRBV5-1
CDR3 protein: CASSTRLAGGSTDTQYF; CDR3 DNA: TGTGCCAGCAGCACAAGACTAGCGGGGGGGAGCACAGATACGCAGTATTTT; D gene: TRBD2; CDR3 length: 17; J gene: TRBJ2-3; clone size: many; V gene: TRBV11-3
CDR3 protein: CASSYPSFPQHF; CDR3 DNA: TGTGCCAGCAGTTACCCAAGTTTTCCCCAGCATTTT; D gene: NA; CDR3 length: 12; J gene: TRBJ1-5; clone size: medium-sized; V gene: TRBV6-5
CDR3 protein: CASSRAGLYANTGELFF; CDR3 DNA: TGTGCCAGCAGCCGCGCTGGCCTCTACGCGAACACCGGGGAGCTGTTTTTT; D gene: NA; CDR3 length: 17; J gene: TRBJ2-2; clone size: many; V gene: TRBV6-1
CDR3 protein: CANSLALGEPQHF; CDR3 DNA: TGTGCCAACAGCTTAGCGTTAGGGGAGCCCCAGCATTTT; D gene: NA; CDR3 length: 13; J gene: TRBJ1-5; clone size: NA; V gene: TRBV7-2
CDR3 protein: CATSRSVRLSGANVLTF; CDR3 DNA: TGTGCCACCAGCAGATCCGTCAGGTTATCTGGGGCCAACGTACTGACTTTC; D gene: NA; CDR3 length: 17; J gene: TRBJ2-6; clone size: NA; V gene: TRBV15
CDR3 protein: CASSGDSSHYGYTF; CDR3 DNA: TGTGCCAGCAGTGGCGATTCGAGCCACTATGGCTACACCTTC; D gene: NA; CDR3 length: 14; J gene: TRBJ1-2; clone size: medium-sized; V gene: TRBV2
CDR3 protein: CASSLGGARYNEQFF; CDR3 DNA: TGTGCCAGTAGCTTAGGGGGGGCCCGCTACAATGAGCAGTTCTTC; D gene: NA; CDR3 length: 15; J gene: TRBJ2-1; clone size: many; V gene: TRBV11-1
CDR3 protein: CASSQGMRAENIQYF; CDR3 DNA: TGCGCCAGCAGCCAAGGTATGCGGGCGGAAAACATTCAGTACTTC; D gene: NA; CDR3 length: 15; J gene: TRBJ2-4; clone size: many; V gene: TRBV4-3
CDR3 protein: CASSPGEYGYTF; CDR3 DNA: TGTGCCAGCAGCCCAGGGGAGTATGGCTACACCTTC; D gene: NA; CDR3 length: 12; J gene: TRBJ1-2; clone size: medium-sized; V gene: TRBV7-2
CDR3 protein: CASSSYRGSYGYTF; CDR3 DNA: TGTGCCAGCAGTTCTTACAGGGGTAGCTATGGCTACACCTTC; D gene: TRBD1; CDR3 length: 14; J gene: TRBJ1-2; clone size: many; V gene: TRBV27